These 2 T cell receptor beta chains share one sample of origin, sequenced in a study of blood T cell repertoires in COVID-19 (dated by TCRdb to 2019 to 2021). Libraries were prepared through the immunoSEQ multiplex PCR assay. This immuneACCESS table, as held by TCRdb, lists in-frame sequences with V and J called but not all clones. Of the missing ones, under half trace to an unresolved V gene in checked studies; the others have no known cause. This sample lists 150,000 to 160,000 clones; approximately 86% were detected once. 2.4% of the sample goes to the ten largest clones. The sequenced sample consisted of peripheral blood. These receptors were collected from a woman in her 70s with acute or convalescent COVID-19.

The J gene is TRBJ2-1, the V gene TRBV10-3; 10 bases agree with TRBD2. The CDR3 has 15 amino acids. V trimming: 10 bases; J trimming: 2 bases; junction bases outside the gene matches: 8. Germline V gene sequence: CDR1 ENHRY, CDR2 SYGVKD. The CDR3 nucleotides read TGTGCCACCAAGGCCGGGACTAGCGCCTACAATGAGCAGTTCTTC. It translates to CATKAGTSAYNEQFF.

The CDR3 region is CASSQEGSSGRSTDTQYF. CDR3 sequence (DNA): TGCGCCAGCAGCCAAGAAGGGAGTAGCGGACGGAGCACAGATACGCAGTATTTT. The chain employs TRBV4-3 and TRBJ2-3; TRBD2 might be the D (6 bases). V was pared by 0 bases and J by 0 bases, with 16 bases between. The CDR3 is made up of 18 amino acids. Germline V gene data show CDR1 as LGHNA and CDR2 as YSLEER.